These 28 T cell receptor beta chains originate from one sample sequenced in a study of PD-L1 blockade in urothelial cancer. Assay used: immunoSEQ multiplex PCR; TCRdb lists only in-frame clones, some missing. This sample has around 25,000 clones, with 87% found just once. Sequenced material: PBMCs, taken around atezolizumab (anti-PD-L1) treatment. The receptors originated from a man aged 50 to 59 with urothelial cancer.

This CDR3 is CASSYSEGQPQHF. As DNA, the CDR3 is TGTGCCAGCAGTTACTCTGAGGGTCAGCCCCAGCATTTT. The V and J genes are TRBV6-5 and TRBJ1-5; no definite D call. The germline V gene encodes CDR1 MNHEY and CDR2 SVGAGI. The length of the CDR3 is 13 residues. The V and J ends lost 0 bases and 6 bases respectively, with 6 bases between them.

The CDR3 sequence: CASSSMTSTGTSGENEQFF. The CDR3 nucleotides read TGTGCCAGCAGCTCCATGACTTCGACCGGGACTAGCGGGGAAAATGAGCAGTTCTTC. The chain joins TRBV7-9 to TRBJ2-1, with 13 nucleotides matching TRBD2. Germline loops: CDR1 SEHNR, CDR2 FQNEAQ (reference sequence). The V and J ends lost 4 bases and 7 bases, in that order; junction bases with no gene match: 16. This CDR3 region has 19 residues.

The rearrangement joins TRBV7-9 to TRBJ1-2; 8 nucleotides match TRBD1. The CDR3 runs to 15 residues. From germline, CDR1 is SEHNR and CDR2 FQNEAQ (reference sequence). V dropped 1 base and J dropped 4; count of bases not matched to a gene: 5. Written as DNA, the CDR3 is TGTGCCAGCAGCTTAGTGTCCAGGGGGCCCTATGGCTACACCTTC. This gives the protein CASSLVSRGPYGYTF.

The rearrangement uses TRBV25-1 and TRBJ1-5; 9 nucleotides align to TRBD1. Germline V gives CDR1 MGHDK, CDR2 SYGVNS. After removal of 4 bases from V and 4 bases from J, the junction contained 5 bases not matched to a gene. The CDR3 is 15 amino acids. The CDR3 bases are TGTGCCAGCAGTGCCACAGGGGGCGGGAATCAGCCCCAGCATTTT. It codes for CASSATGGGNQPQHF.

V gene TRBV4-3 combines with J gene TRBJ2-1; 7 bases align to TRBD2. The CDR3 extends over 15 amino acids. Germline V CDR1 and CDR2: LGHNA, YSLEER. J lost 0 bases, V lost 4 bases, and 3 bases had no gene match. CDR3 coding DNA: TGCGCCAGCAGCCTTCGGACTAGCTCCTACAATGAGCAGTTCTTC. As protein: CASSLRTSSYNEQFF.

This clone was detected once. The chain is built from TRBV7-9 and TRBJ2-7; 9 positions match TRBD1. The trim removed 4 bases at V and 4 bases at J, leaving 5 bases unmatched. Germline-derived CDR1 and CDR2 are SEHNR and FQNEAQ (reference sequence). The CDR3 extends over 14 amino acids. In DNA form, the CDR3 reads TGTGCCAGCAGCTCCGGGACAGGGATTTACGAGCAGTACTTC. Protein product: CASSSGTGIYEQYF.

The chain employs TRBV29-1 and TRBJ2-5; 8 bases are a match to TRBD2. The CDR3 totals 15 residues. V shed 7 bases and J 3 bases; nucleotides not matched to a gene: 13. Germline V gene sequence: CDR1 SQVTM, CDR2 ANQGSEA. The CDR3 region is CSGRGGGFIKETQYF. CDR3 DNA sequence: TGCAGCGGTCGGGGGGGAGGATTTATTAAAGAGACCCAGTACTTC.

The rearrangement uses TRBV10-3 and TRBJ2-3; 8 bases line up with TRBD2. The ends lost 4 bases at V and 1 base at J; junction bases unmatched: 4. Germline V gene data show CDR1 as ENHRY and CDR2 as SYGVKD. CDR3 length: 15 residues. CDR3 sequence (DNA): TGTGCCATCAGTGGAGGTAGCGGGGGCACAGATACGCAGTATTTT. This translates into CAISGGSGGTDTQYF.

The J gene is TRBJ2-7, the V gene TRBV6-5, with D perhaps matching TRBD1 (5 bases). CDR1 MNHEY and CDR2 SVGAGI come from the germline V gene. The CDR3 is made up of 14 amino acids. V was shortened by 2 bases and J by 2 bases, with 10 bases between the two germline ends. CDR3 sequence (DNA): TGTGCCAGCAGTTACCTGACAGCTCCCTACGAGCAGTACTTC. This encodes CASSYLTAPYEQYF.

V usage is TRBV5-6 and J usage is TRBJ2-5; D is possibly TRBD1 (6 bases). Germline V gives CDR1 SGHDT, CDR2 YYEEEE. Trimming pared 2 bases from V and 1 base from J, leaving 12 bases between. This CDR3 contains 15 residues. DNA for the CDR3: TGTGCCAGCAGCTTCGGACAGACCCTCCAAGAGACCCAGTACTTC. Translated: CASSFGQTLQETQYF.

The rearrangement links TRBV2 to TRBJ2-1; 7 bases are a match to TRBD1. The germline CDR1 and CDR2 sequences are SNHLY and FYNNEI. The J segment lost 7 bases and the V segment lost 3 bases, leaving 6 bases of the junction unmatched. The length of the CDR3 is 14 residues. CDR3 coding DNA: TGTGCCAGCAGTGATATGGGACAGTCGAATGAGCAGTTCTTC. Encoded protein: CASSDMGQSNEQFF.

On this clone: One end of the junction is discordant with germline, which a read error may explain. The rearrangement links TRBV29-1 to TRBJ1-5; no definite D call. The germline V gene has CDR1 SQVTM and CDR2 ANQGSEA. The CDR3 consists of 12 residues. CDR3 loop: CSVEGSGQPQHF. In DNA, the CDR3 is TGCAGCGTCGAAGGGTCGGGACAGCCCCAGCATTTT.

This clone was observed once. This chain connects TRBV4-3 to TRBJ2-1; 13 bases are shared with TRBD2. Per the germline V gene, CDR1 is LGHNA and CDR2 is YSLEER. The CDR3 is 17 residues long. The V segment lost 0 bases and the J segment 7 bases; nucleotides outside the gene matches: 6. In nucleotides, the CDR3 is TGCGCCAGCAGCCAAGAGGGACTAGCGGGGTTGGGTAATGAGCAGTTCTTC. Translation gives CASSQEGLAGLGNEQFF.

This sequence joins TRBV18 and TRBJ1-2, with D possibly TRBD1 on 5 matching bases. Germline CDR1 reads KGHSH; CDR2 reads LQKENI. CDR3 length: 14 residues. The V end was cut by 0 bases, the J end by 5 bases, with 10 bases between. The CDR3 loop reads CASSPPTESYGYTF. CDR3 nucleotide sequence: TGTGCCAGCTCACCACCGACAGAGAGTTATGGCTACACCTTC.

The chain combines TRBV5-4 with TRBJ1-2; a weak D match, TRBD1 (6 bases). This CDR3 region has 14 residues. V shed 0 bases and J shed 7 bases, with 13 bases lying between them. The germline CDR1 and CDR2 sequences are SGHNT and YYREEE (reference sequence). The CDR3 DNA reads TGTGCCAGCAGCTTGGTGGCAGGGGTAGGTGGCTACACCTTC. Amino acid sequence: CASSLVAGVGGYTF.

This CDR3 reads CASSYRGLWDTQYF. As DNA, the CDR3 is TGTGCCAGCAGCTACAGGGGGCTTTGGGATACGCAGTATTTT. The V call is TRBV2, the J call TRBJ2-3; 9 positions agree with TRBD1. Looked up from germline, CDR1 is SNHLY and CDR2 is FYNNEI. The CDR3 runs 14 residues. Trimming removed 6 bases from V and 6 bases from J; junction bases left unmatched: 7.

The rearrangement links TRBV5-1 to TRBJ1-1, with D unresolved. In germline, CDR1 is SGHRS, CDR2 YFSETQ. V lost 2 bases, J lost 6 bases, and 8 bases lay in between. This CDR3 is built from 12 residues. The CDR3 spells CASSFGLSEAFF. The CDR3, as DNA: TGCGCCAGCAGCTTCGGACTCTCTGAAGCTTTCTTT.

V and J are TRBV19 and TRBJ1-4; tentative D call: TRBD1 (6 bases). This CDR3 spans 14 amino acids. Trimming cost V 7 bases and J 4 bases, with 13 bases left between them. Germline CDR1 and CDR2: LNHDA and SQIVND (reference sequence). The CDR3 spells CASTHQGYNEKLFF. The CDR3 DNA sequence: TGTGCCAGTACACATCAGGGGTATAATGAAAAACTGTTTTTT.

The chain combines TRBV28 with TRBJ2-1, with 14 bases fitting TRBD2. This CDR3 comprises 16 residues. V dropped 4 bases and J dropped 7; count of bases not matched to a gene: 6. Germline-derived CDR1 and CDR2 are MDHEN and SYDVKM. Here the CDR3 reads CASSSRTSGRINEQFF. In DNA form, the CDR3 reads TGTGCCAGCAGTTCCCGGACTAGCGGGAGGATAAATGAGCAGTTCTTC.

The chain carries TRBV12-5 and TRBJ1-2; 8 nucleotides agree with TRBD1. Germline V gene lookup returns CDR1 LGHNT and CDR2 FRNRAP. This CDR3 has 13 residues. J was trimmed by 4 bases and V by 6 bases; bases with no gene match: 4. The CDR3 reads CASGQGAGYGYTF. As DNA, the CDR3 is TGTGCTAGTGGCCAGGGGGCAGGCTATGGCTACACCTTC.

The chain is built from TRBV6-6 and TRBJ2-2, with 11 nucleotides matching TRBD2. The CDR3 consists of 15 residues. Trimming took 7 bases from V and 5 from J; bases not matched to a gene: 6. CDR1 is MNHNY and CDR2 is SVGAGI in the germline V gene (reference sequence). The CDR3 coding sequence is TGTGCCAGCACCCTAACTAGCGGGAGTACCGGGGAGCTGTTTTTT. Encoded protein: CASTLTSGSTGELFF.

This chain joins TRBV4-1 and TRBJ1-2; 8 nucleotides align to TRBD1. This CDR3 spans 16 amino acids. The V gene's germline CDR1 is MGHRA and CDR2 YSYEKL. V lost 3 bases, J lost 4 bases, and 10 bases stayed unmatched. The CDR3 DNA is TGCGCCAGCAGCCAGGCAGGGACAGGTACCTTCTATGGCTACACCTTC. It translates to CASSQAGTGTFYGYTF.

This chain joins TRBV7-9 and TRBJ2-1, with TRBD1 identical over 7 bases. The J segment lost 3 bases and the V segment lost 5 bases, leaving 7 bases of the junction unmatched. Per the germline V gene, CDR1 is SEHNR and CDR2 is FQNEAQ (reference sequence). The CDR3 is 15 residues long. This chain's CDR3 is CASSREGQDYNEQFF. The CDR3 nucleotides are TGTGCCAGCAGCCGAGAAGGACAGGACTACAATGAGCAGTTCTTC.

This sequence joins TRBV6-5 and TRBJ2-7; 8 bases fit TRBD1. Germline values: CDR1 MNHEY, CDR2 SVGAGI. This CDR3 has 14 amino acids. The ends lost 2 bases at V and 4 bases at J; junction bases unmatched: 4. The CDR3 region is CASSYDRGSYEQYF. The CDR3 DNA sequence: TGTGCCAGCAGTTACGACAGGGGATCTTACGAGCAGTACTTC.

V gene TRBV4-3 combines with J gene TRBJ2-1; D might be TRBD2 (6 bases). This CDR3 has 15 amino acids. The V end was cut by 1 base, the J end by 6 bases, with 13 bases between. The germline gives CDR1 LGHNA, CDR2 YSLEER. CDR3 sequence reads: CASSQVGGSGNEQFF. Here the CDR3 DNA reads TGCGCCAGCAGCCAAGTCGGGGGATCGGGCAATGAGCAGTTCTTC.

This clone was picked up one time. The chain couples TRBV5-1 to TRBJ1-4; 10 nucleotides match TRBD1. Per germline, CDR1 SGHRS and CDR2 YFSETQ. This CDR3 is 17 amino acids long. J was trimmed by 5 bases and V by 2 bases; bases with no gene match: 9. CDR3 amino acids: CASSFGTGVGANEKLFF. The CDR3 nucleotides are TGCGCCAGCAGCTTTGGGACAGGGGTTGGAGCGAATGAAAAACTGTTTTTT.

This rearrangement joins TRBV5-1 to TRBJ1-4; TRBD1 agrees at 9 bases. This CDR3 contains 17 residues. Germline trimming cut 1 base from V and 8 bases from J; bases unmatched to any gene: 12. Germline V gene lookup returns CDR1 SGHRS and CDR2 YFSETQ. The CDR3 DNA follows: TGCGCCAGCAGCTTGACAAGCTCGGACAGGGGAGGGGAAAAACTGTTTTTT. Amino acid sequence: CASSLTSSDRGGEKLFF.

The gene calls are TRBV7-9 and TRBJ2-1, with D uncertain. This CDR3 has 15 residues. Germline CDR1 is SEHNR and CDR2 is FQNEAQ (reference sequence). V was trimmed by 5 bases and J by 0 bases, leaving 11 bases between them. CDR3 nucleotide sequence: TGTGCCAGCAGCGCCACAGAGTTCTCCTACAATGAGCAGTTCTTC. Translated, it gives CASSATEFSYNEQFF.